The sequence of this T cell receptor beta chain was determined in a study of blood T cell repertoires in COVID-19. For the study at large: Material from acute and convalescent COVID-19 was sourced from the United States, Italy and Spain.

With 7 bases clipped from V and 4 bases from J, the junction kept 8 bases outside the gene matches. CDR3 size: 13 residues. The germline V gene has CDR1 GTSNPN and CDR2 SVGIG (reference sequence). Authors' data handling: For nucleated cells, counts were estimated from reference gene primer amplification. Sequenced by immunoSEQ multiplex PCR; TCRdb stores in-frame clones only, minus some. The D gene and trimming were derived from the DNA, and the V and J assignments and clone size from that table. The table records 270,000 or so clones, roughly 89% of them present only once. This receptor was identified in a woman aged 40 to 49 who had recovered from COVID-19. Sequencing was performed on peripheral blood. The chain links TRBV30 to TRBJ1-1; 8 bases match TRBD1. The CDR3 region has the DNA TGTGCCTCTAACGGACAGGGAGGCACTGAAGCTTTCTTT. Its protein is CASNGQGGTEAFF.